The T cell receptor beta chain described here comes from a study of T cell repertoires in cytomegalovirus infection. TCRdb redid the calling of the reads with MiXCR, one entry per CDR3 protein. The sample consists of 680,000 or so distinct CDR3 sequences, around 31% of them appearing once. Points on this clonotype: The antigen is undetermined.

Germline V gene data show CDR1 as SEHNR and CDR2 as FQNEAQ (reference sequence). Trimming took 4 bases from V and 7 from J, leaving 11 bases between them. The CDR3 contains 13 residues. The rearrangement links TRBV7-9 to TRBJ1-5, with D uncertain. The receptor was derived from a human donor in good health (CMV status not recorded). Some clones in this sample may be carry-over from other donors' samples. Sequenced material: cultured PBMCs, taken from culture after CMV antigen stimulation. CDR3 nucleotide sequence: TGTGCCAGCAGCTACGGCTGGAACCAGCCCCAGCATTTT. Translation: CASSYGWNQPQHF.